This T cell receptor beta chain was recorded in a study of shared clonotypes between healthy human individuals. As for the study in general: Donors consisted of a couple of women and a few men between 18 and 49. CD4 naive and CD4 memory each took three plates per donor, while CD8 naive took two and CD8 memory one.

Generated by immunoSEQ multiplex PCR, the TCRdb table keeps only in-frame clones and is missing some. The profile covers over a million clones, with approximately 98.5% appearing a single time and roughly 0.35% taken by the ten largest. This CDR3 region has 16 residues. V lost 6 bases, J lost 0 bases, and 7 bases stayed unmatched. Germline CDR1 is MDHEN and CDR2 is SYDVKM. The donor cohort consisted entirely of Caucasian adults residing in Nashville, Tennessee. The rearrangement links TRBV28 to TRBJ2-4; 8 bases align to TRBD1. The sequencing sample was made of naive CD4+ T cells sorted from blood. The sample's subset: CD45RA+ positively selected. This TCR came from a man aged 25-45 years in good health. DNA of the CDR3: TGTGCCAGCAGCCATCAGGGGGCGCTAGCCAAAAACATTCAGTACTTC. Encoded protein: CASSHQGALAKNIQYF.